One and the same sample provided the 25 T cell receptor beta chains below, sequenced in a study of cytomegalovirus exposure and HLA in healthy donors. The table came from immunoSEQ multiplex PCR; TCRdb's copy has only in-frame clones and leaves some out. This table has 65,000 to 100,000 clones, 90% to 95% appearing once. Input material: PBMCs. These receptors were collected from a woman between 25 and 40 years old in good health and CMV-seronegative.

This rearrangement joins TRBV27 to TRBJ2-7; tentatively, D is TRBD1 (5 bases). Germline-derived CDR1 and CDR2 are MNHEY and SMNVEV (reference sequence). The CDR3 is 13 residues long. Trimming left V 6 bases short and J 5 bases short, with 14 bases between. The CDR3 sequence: CASSGQSANEQYF. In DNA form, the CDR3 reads TGTGCCAGCAGCGGACAATCAGCTAACGAGCAGTACTTC.

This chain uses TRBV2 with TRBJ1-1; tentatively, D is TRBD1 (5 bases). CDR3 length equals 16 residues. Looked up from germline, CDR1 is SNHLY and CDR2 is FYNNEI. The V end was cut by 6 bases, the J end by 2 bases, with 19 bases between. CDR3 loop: CASRVDRRVTNTEAFF. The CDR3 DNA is TGTGCCAGCAGGGTTGATCGCAGGGTAACTAACACTGAAGCTTTCTTT.

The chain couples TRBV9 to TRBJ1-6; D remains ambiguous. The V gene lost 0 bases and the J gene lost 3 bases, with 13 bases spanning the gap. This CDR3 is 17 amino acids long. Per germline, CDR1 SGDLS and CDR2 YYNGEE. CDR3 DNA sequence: TGTGCCAGCAGCGTAGATAGCCGGATCCTCTATAATTCACCCCTCCACTTT. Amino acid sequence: CASSVDSRILYNSPLHF.

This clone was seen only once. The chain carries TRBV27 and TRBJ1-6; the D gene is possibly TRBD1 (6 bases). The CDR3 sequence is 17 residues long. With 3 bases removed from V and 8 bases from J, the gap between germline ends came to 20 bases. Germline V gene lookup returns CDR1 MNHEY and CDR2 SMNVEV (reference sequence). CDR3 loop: CASSFRFHGGWDSPLHF. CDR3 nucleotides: TGTGCCAGCAGTTTCCGCTTCCATGGGGGCTGGGATTCACCCCTCCACTTT.

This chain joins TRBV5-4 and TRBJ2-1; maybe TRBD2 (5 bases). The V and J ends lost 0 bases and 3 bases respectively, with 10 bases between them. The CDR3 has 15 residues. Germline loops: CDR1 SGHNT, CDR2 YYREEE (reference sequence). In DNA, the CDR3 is TGTGCCAGCAGCTTGGACGGGAACTACTACAATGAGCAGTTCTTC. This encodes CASSLDGNYYNEQFF.

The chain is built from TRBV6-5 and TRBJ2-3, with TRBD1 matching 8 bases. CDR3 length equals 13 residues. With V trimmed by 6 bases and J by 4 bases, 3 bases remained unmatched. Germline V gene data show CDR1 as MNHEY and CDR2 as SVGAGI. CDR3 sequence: CASRRTGSDTQYF. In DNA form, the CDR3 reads TGTGCCAGCAGACGGACAGGGTCAGATACGCAGTATTTT.

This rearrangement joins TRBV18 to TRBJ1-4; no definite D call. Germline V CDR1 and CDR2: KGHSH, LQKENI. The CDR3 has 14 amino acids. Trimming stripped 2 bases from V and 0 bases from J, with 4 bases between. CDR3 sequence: CASSPGATNEKLFF. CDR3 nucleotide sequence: TGTGCCAGCTCACCAGGAGCAACTAATGAAAAACTGTTTTTT.

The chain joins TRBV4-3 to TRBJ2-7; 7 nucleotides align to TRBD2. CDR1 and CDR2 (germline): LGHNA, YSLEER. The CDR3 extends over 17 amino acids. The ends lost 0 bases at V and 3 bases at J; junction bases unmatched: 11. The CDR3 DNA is TGCGCCAGCAGCCAAGAGTGGGCTGTAGCGGGCGGCTACGAGCAGTACTTC. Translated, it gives CASSQEWAVAGGYEQYF.

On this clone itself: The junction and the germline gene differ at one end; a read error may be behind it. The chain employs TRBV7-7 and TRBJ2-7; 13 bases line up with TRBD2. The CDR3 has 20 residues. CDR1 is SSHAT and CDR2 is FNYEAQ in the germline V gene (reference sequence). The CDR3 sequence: CASSLRMGLAGIYQSYEQYF. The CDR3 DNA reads TGTGCTAGCAGCTTACGTATGGGACTAGCGGGGATATACCAATCCTACGAGCAGTACTTC.

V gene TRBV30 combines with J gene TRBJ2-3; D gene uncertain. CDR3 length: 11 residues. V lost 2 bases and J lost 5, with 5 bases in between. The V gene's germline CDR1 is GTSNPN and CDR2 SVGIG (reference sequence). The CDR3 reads CAWSSGDTQYF. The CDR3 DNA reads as TGTGCCTGGAGTTCGGGAGATACGCAGTATTTT.

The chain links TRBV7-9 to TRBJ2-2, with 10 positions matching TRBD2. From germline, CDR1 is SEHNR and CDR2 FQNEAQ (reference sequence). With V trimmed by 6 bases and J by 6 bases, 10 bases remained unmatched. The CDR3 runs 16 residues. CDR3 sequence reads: CASRQPSGSISGELFF. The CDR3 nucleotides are TGTGCCAGCAGGCAACCTAGCGGGAGTATTTCCGGGGAGCTGTTTTTT.

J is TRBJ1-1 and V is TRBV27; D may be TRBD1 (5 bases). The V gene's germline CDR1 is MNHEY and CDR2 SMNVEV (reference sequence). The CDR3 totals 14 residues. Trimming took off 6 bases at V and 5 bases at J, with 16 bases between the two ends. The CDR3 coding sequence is TGTGCCAGCAGCCCCCTGGGGGAGGGAACTGAAGCTTTCTTT. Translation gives CASSPLGEGTEAFF.

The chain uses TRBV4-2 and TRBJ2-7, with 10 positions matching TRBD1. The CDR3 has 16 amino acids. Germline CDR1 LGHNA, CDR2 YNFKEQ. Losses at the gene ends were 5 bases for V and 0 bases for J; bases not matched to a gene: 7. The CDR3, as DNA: TGTGCCAGCAGCAACGCGGGACAGGGGTTCTCCTACGAGCAGTACTTC. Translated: CASSNAGQGFSYEQYF.

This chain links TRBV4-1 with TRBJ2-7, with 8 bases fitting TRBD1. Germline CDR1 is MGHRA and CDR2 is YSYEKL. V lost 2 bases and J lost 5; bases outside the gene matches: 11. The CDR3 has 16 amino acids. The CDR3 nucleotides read TGCGCCAGCAGCCAAACTTTCAGGGGGCTTCAGGACGAGCAGTACTTC. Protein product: CASSQTFRGLQDEQYF.

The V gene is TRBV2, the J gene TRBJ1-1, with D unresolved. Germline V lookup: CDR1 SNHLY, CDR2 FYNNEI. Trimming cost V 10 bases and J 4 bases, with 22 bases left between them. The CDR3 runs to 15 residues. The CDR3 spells CATLPEGRGSTEAFF. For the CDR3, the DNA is TGTGCCACCCTCCCAGAGGGCCGCGGGAGCACTGAAGCTTTCTTT. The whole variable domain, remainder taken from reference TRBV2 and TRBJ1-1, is EPEVTQTPSHQVTQMGQEVILRCVPISNHLYFYWYRQILGQKVEFLVSFYNNEISEKSEIFDDQFSVERPDGSNFTLKIRSTKLEDSAMYFCATLPEGRGSTEAFFGQGTRLTVV.

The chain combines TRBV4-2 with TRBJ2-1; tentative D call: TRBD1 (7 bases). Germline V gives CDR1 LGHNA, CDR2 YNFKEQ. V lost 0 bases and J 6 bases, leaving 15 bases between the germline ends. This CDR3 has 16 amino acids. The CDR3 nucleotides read TGTGCCAGCAGCCAAGAAGGGCAGGGGGGATTCAATGAGCAGTTCTTC. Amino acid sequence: CASSQEGQGGFNEQFF.

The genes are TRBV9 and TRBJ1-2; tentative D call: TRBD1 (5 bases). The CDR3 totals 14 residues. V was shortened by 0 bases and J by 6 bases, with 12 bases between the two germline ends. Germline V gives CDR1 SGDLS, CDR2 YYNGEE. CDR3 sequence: CASSVGQPYDGYTF. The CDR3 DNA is TGTGCCAGCAGCGTAGGACAGCCCTATGATGGCTACACCTTC.

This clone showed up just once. CDR3 in DNA: TGTGCTTTCTACGCGATCCCCTACAATGAGCAGTTCTTC. Translating gives CAFYAIPYNEQFF. V is TRBV6-1 and J is TRBJ2-1, with D hard to call. This CDR3 has 13 amino acids. Per germline, CDR1 MNHNS and CDR2 SASEGT.

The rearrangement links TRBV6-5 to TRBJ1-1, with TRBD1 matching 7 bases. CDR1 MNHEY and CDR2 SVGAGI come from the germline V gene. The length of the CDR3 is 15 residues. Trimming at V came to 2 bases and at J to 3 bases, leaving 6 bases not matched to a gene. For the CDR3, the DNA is TGTGCCAGCAGTTACGGAGGGGGCTTGTACACTGAAGCTTTCTTT. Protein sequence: CASSYGGGLYTEAFF.

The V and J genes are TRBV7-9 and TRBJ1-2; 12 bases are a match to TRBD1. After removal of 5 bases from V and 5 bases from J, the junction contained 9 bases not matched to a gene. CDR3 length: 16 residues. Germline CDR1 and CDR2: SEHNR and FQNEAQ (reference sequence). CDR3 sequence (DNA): TGTGCCAGCAGCCCGACGCCGGGACAGGGGGCTTATGGCTACACCTTC. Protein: CASSPTPGQGAYGYTF.

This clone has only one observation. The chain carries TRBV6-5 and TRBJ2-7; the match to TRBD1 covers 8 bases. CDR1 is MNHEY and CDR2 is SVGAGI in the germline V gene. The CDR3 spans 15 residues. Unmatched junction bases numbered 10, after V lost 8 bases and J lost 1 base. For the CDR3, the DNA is TGTGCCAGCTCAACTATTGGACAGGGTTCCTACGAGCAGTACTTC. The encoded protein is CASSTIGQGSYEQYF.

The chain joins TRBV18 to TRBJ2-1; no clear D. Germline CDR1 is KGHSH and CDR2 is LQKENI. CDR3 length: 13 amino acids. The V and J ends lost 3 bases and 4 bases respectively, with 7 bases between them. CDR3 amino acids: CASSPPYYNEQFF. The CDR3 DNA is TGTGCCAGCTCACCTCCGTATTACAATGAGCAGTTCTTC.

The CDR3: CASSLDQLAGNEQFF. In DNA form, the CDR3 reads TGTGCCAGCAGCTTGGATCAACTAGCGGGCAATGAGCAGTTCTTC. The chain is built from TRBV5-4 and TRBJ2-1; TRBD2 aligns across 9 bases. Germline V gives CDR1 SGHNT, CDR2 YYREEE (reference sequence). Losses at the gene ends were 0 bases for V and 6 bases for J; bases not matched to a gene: 4. The CDR3 spans 15 residues.

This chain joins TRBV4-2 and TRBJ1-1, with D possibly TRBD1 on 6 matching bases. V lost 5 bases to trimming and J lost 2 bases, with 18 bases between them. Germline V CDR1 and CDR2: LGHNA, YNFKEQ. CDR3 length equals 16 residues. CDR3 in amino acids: CASSKIYTGGNTEAFF. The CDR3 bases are TGTGCCAGCAGCAAGATATATACGGGGGGCAACACTGAAGCTTTCTTT.

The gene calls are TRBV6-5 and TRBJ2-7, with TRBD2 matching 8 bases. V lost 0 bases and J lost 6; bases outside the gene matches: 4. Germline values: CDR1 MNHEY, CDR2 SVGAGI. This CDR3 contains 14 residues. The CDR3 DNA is TGTGCCAGCAGTTACTCAGGGACTAGAAGCGAGCAGTACTTC. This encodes CASSYSGTRSEQYF.